This T cell receptor beta chain came from a study of blood T cell repertoires in COVID-19. Exposed participants came across a COVID-19 case within 2 weeks before study entry. The method was immunoSEQ multiplex PCR; TCRdb's version includes in-frame clones alone and lacks a portion of them. Altogether fewer than 250,000 clones are present, around 89% being singletons, with the ten largest covering 0.85% to 0.9%. The clonotype was recovered from a man in his fifties who had been exposed to COVID-19. Material for sequencing was PBMCs or T cells enriched from blood (not recorded which).

This CDR3 reads CASSLTSGRVSYNEQFF. DNA of the CDR3: TGTGCCAGCAGCCTGACTAGCGGGAGGGTCTCCTACAATGAGCAGTTCTTC. The chain couples TRBV11-3 to TRBJ2-1; the match to TRBD2 covers 14 bases. Trimming cost V 5 bases and J 0 bases; bases outside gene matches: 3. Germline V lookup: CDR1 SGHNT, CDR2 YENEEA. The CDR3 loop spans 17 amino acids.